Listed here is a single TCR beta chain. Its specificity is unknown. This specimen comes from a study of T cell responses to AZD1222 COVID-19 vaccine. Study results and limitations: Compared with day 0, the breadth and depth of the Spike-specific TCR repertoire rose significantly after two doses of AZD1222. Close to half of all spike-specific TCRs reportedly target regions of the variants that are unmutated. None of the repertoires were sampled until the peak T cell response had passed.

V lost 5 bases and J lost 7; bases outside the gene matches: 12. The CDR3 length is 15 residues. Germline V lookup: CDR1 SEHNR, CDR2 FQNEAQ (reference sequence). Profiling relied on immunoSEQ multiplex PCR, and the TCRdb table lists in-frame clones only, not all of them. This sample has about 150,000 clones, with approximately 90% found just once. The sequencing used peripheral blood, collected 28 days after the second AZD1222 dose. The TCR sequence derives from an adult who received the AZD1222 COVID-19 vaccine. This sequence joins TRBV7-9 and TRBJ2-7; 9 positions match TRBD2. The CDR3: CASSRSGGSAREQYF. CDR3 nucleotide sequence: TGTGCCAGCAGCAGGAGCGGGGGGTCCGCAAGGGAGCAGTACTTC.